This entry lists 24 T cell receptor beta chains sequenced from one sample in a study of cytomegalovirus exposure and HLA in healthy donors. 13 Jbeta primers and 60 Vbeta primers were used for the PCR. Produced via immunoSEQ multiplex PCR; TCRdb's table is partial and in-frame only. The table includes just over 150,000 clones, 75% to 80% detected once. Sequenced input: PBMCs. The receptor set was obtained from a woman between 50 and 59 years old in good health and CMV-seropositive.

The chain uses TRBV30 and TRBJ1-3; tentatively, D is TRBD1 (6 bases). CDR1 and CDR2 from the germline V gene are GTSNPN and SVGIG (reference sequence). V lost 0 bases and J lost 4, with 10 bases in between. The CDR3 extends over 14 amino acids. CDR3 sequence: CAWSVLGAGNTIYF. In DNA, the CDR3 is TGTGCCTGGAGTGTACTGGGGGCAGGAAACACCATATATTTT.

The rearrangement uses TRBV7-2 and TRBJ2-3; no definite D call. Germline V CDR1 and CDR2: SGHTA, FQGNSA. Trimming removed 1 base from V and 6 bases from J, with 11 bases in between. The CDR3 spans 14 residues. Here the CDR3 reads CASSLVASPDTQYF. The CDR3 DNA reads TGTGCCAGCAGCTTAGTAGCTAGTCCCGATACGCAGTATTTT.

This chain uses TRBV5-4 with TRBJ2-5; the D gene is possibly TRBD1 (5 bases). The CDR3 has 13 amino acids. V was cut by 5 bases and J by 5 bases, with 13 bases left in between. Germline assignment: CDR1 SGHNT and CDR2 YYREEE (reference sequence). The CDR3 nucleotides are TGTGCCAGCAGACCCAGGGTTTCGGAGACCCAGTACTTC. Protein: CASRPRVSETQYF.

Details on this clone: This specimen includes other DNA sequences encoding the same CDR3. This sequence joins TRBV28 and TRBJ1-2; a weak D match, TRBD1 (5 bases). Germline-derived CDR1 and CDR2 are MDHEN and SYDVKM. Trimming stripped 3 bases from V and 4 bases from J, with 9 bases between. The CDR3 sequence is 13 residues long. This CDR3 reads CASSLWDSYGYTF. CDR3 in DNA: TGTGCCAGCAGTTTGTGGGACTCCTATGGCTACACCTTC.

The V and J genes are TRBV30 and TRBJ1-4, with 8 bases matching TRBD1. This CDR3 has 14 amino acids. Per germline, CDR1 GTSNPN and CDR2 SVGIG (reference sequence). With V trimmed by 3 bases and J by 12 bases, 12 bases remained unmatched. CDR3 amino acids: CAWRGGRGPSQLFF. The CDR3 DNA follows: TGTGCCTGGAGGGGGGGCAGGGGGCCTTCTCAACTGTTTTTT.

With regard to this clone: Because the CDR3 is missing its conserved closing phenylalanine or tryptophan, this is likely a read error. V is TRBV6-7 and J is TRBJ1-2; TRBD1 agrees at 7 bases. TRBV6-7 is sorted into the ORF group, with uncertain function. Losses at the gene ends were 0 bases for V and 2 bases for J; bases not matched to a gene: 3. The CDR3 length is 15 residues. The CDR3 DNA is TGTGCCAGCAGTTACTCCGGGACAGCAAACTATGGCTACACCGTC. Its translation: CASSYSGTANYGYTV.

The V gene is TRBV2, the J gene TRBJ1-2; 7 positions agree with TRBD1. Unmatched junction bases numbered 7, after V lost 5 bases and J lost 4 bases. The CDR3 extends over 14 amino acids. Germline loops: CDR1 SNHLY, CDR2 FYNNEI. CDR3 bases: TGTGCCAGCAGTCTCGGGACAGTAATCTATGGCTACACCTTC. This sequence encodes CASSLGTVIYGYTF.

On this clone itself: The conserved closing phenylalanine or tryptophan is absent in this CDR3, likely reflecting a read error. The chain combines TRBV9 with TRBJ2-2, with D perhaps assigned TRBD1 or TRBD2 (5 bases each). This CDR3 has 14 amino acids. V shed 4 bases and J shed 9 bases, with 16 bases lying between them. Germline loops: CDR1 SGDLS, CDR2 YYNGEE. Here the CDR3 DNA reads TGTGCCAGCAGCCCCGGGACGGGTAGCCGGGAGCTGTTTGTT. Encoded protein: CASSPGTGSRELFV.

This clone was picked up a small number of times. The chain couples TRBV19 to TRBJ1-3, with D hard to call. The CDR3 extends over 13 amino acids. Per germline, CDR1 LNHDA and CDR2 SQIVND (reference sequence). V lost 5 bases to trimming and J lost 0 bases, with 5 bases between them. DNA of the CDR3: TGTGCCAGTAGTGAGGTCTCTGGAAACACCATATATTTT. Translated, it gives CASSEVSGNTIYF.

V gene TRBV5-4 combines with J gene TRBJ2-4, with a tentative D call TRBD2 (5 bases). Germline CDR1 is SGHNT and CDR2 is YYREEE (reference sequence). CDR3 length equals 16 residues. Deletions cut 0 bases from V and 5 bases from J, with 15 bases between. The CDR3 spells CASSLGLSEVENIQYF. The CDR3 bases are TGTGCCAGCAGCTTGGGGTTATCGGAGGTAGAAAACATTCAGTACTTC.

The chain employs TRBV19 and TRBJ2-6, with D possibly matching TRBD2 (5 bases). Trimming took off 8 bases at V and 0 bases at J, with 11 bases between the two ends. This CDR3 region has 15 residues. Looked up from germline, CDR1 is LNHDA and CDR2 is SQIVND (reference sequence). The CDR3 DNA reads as TGTGCCAGTGGGCCGGGGATCTCTGGGGCCAACGTCCTGACTTTC. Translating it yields CASGPGISGANVLTF.

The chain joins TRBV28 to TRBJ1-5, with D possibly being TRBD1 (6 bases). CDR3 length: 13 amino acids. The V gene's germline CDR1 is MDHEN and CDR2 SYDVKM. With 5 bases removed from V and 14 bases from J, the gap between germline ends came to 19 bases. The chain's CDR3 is CASSPNPQGTEHF. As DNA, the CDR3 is TGTGCCAGCAGTCCCAACCCACAGGGTACCGAGCATTTT. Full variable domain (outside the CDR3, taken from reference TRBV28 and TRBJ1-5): DVKVTQSSRYLVKRTGEKVFLECVQDMDHENMFWYRQDPGLGLRLIYFSYDVKMKEKGDIPEGYSVSREKKERFSLILESASTNQTSMYLCASSPNPQGTEHFGDGTRLSIL.

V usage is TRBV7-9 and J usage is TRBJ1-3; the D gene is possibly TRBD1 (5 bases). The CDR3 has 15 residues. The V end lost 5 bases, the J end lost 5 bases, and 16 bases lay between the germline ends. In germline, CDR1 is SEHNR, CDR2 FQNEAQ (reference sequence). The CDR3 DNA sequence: TGTGCCAGCAGCGCCCGGGGAGGGACCCGAAACACCATATATTTT. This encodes CASSARGGTRNTIYF.

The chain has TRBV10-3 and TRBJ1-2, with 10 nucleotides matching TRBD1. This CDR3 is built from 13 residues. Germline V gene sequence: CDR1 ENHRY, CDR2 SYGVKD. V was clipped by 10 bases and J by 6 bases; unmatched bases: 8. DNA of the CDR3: TGTGCCAGCCTAGGACAGGGGGTACATGGCTACACCTTC. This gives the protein CASLGQGVHGYTF.

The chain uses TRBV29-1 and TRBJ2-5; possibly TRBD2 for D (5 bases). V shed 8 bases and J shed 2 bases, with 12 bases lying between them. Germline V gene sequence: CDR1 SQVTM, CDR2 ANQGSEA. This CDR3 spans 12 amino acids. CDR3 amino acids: CSPAGPQETQYF. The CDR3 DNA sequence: TGCAGCCCTGCGGGCCCACAAGAGACCCAGTACTTC.

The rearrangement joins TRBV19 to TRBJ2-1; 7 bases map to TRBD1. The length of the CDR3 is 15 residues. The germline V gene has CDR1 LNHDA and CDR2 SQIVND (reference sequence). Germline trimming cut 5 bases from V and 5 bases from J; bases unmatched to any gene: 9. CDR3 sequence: CASSLRQGDHNEQFF. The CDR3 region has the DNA TGTGCCAGTAGTCTCCGACAGGGAGACCACAATGAGCAGTTCTTC.

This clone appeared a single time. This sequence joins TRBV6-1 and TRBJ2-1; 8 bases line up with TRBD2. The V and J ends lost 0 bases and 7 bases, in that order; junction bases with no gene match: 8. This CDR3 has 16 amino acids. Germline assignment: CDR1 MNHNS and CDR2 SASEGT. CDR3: CASSEALGLGLNEQFF. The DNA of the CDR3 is TGTGCCAGCAGTGAAGCTTTGGGACTAGGTCTGAATGAGCAGTTCTTC.

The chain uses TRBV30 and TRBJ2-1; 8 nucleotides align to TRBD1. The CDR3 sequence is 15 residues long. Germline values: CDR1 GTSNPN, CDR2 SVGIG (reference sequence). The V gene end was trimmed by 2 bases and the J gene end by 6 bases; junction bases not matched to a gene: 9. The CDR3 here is CAWSPDRGTFNEQFF. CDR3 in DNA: TGTGCCTGGAGTCCCGACAGGGGAACGTTCAATGAGCAGTTCTTC.

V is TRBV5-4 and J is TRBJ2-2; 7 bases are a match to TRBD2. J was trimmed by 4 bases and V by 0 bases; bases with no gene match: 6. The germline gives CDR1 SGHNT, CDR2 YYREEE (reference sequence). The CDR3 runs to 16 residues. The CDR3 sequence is CASSLEGGRVTGELFF. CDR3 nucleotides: TGTGCCAGCAGCTTGGAGGGCGGGAGAGTCACCGGGGAGCTGTTTTTT.

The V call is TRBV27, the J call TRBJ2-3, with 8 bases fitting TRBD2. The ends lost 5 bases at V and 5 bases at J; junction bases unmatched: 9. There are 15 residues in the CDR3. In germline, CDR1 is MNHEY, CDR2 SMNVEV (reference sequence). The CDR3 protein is CASSIGTSRRDTQYF. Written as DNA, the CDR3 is TGTGCCAGCAGTATCGGGACTAGTAGACGAGATACGCAGTATTTT.

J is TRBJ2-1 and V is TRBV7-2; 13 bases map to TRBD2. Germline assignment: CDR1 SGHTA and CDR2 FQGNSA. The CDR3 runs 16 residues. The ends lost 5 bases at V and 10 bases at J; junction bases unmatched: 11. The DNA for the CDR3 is TGTGCCAGCAGCCCTCGTACTAGCGGGAGGGCCCACGAGCAGTTCTTC. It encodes CASSPRTSGRAHEQFF.

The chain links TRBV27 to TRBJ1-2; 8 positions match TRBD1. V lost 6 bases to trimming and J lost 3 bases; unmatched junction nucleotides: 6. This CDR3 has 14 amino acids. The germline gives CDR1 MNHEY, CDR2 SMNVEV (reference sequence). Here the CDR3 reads CASRLTGVHYGYTF. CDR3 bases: TGTGCCAGCAGACTGACAGGGGTCCACTATGGCTACACCTTC.

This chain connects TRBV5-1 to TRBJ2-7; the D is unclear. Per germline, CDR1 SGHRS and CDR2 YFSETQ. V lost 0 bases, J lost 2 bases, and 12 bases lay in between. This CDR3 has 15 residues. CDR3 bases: TGCGCCAGCAGCTTGGGGGCAGCCCAGGCCTACGAGCAGTACTTC. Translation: CASSLGAAQAYEQYF.

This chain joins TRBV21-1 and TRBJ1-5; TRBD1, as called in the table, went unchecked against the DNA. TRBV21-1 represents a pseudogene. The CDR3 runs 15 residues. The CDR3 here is CASSTRDRVLRPQHF. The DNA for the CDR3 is TGTGCCAGCAGCACGAGAGACAGGGTTTTAAGGCCCCAGCATTTT.